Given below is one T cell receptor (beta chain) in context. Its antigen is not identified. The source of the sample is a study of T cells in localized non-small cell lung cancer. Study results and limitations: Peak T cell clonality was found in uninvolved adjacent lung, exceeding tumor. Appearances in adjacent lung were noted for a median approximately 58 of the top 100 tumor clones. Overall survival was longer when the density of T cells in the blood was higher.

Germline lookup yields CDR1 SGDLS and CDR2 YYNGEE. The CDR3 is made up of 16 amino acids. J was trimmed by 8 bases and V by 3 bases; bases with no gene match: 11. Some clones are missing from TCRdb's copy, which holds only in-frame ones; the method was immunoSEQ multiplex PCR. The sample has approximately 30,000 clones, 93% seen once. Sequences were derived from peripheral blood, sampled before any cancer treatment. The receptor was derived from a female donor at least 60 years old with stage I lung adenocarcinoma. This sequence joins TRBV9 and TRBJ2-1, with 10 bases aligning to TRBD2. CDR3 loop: CASSASGLARDDEQFF. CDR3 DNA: TGTGCCAGCAGCGCATCGGGACTAGCGAGGGATGATGAGCAGTTCTTC.